The T cell receptor beta chain described here comes from a study of shared clonotypes between healthy human individuals. At the deep level, the assay was run. The data were produced by immunoSEQ multiplex PCR, yet TCRdb's version contains in-frame clones alone and is incomplete. The sample consists of more than 2 million clones, roughly 93% of them appearing once. Trimming cost V 8 bases and J 5 bases, with 15 bases left between them. CDR1 is PRHDT, CDR2 FYEKMQ, per germline (reference sequence). This CDR3 region has 13 residues. As regards this clone: What it recognizes is unknown. This CDR3 is also generated by other DNA sequences in the sample.

Naive CD8 cells comprised CD45RO-negative, CCR7-positively selected cells, excluding terminally differentiated effector memory CD45RA+ cells. Study-wide results and limits: Naive CD4 clonotypes overlapped across a handful of donors at about 5%. Having only a few donors restricted how much genetic and exposure-history diversity was captured.

The sequence derives from a man younger than 30 in good health. Some clones in this sample may be carry-over from other donors' samples. What was sequenced was naive CD8+ T cells from PBMCs. This chain uses TRBV13 with TRBJ2-5, with D perhaps matching TRBD1 or TRBD2 (5 bases each). CDR3 nucleotides: TGTGCCAGCTCGCCGAGGGGCCGGGAGACCCAGTACTTC. This gives the protein CASSPRGRETQYF.